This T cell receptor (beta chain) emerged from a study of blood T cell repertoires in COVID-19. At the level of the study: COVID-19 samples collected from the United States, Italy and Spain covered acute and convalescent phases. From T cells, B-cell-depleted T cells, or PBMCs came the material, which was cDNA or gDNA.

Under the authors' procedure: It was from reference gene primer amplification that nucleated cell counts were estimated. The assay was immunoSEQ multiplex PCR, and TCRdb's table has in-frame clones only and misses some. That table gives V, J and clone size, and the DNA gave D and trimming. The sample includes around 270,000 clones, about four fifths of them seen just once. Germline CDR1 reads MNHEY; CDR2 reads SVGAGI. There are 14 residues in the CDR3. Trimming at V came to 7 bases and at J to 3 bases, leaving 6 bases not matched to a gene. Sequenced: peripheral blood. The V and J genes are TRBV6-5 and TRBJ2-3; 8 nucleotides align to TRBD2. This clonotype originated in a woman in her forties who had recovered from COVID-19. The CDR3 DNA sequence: TGTGCCAGCACCTTAGCGGGGAAGACAGATACGCAGTATTTT. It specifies CASTLAGKTDTQYF.